Included here is one T cell receptor (beta chain) sequence, with context. The data were obtained in a study of blood T cell repertoires in COVID-19. Study-level information: Collection of acute and convalescent COVID-19 samples took place in the United States, Italy and Spain.

The table came from immunoSEQ multiplex PCR; TCRdb's copy has only in-frame clones and leaves some out. The sample lists more than 40,000 clones; approximately 88% were seen once. Trimming at V came to 4 bases and at J to 5 bases, leaving 8 bases not matched to a gene. This CDR3 spans 15 amino acids. The germline gives CDR1 SGHRS, CDR2 YFSETQ. The sequence derives from a man aged 50-59 years with active COVID-19. The chain couples TRBV5-1 to TRBJ2-5, with TRBD1 matching 10 bases. The sample was peripheral blood. As DNA, the CDR3 is TGCGCCAGCAGCCGAACCGACAGGGGGCGCGAGACCCAGTACTTC. Residues: CASSRTDRGRETQYF.